This T cell receptor beta chain came from a study of shared clonotypes between healthy human individuals. Findings of the study overall: All-four-donor shared clonotypes had higher generation probabilities than non-shared clonotypes did.

The study separated CD4+ cells into CD45RA+ naive and CD45RA-negative memory subsets. Germline V lookup: CDR1 SGHTA, CDR2 FQGNSA. The V and J ends lost 5 bases and 2 bases, in that order; junction bases with no gene match: 7. The CDR3 spans 15 residues. Replicate sorted-subset PCRs were loaded with around 200 ng DNA, about 31,000 T cell genomes. Libraries were prepared by immunoSEQ multiplex PCR; TCRdb keeps only in-frame clonotypes and omits some of them. The data show 2.3 million or so clones, 80% to 95% seen once. As for this clone: The target antigen is unknown.

The specimen sequenced was naive CD4+ T cells from PBMCs. Subset: CD45RA+ positively selected. The chain joins TRBV7-2 to TRBJ1-2; 8 bases align to TRBD1. The source of this sequence is a man in his late teens or twenties in good health. Some clones in this sample may be carry-over from other donors' samples. The CDR3: CASSPGGAGNYGYTF. In DNA form, the CDR3 reads TGTGCCAGCAGCCCAGGGGGCGCGGGGAACTATGGCTACACCTTC.